This TCR beta chain was identified during a study of blood T cell repertoires in COVID-19. Assay: immunoSEQ multiplex PCR; the TCRdb copy retains only in-frame clones and omits some. This table holds under 350,000 clones, about 89% found once. Germline V gene sequence: CDR1 LGHDT, CDR2 YNNKEL (reference sequence). The CDR3 has 14 residues. Trimming shortened V by 2 bases and J by 6 bases, and 13 bases separated the two germline ends. This clonotype originated in a woman between 18 and 30 years old who had recovered from COVID-19. The V and J genes are TRBV3-1 (or the pseudogene TRBV3-2) and TRBJ2-5; tentatively, D is TRBD2 (5 bases). Material for sequencing was PBMCs or T cells enriched from blood (not recorded which). The DNA for the CDR3 is TGTGCCAGCAGCCAACGCTTGGACTTCCAGACCCAGTACTTC. Protein: CASSQRLDFQTQYF.